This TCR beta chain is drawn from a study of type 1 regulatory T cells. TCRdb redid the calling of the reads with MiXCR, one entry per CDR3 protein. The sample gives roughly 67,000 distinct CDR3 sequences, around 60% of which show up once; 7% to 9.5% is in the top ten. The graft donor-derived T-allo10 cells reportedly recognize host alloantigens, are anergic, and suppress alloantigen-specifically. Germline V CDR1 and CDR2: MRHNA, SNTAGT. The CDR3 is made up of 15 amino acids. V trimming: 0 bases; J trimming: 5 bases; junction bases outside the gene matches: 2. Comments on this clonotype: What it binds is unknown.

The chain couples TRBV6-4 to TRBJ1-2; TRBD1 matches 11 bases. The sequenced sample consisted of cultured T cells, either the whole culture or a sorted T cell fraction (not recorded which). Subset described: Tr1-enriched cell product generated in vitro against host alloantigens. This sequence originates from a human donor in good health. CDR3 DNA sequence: TGTGCCAGCAGTGACTCGGGACAGGGGGGATATGGCTACACCTTC. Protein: CASSDSGQGGYGYTF.